The sequence of this TCR beta chain was determined in a study of cytomegalovirus exposure and HLA in healthy donors. The CDR3 runs to 15 residues. Germline CDR1 SEHNR, CDR2 FQNEAQ (reference sequence). V trimming: 3 bases; J trimming: 1 base; junction bases outside the gene matches: 5. Primers: 60 Vbeta forward and 13 Jbeta reverse. Clones were sequenced by immunoSEQ multiplex PCR, and TCRdb holds only the in-frame ones, with some missing. The sample yields fewer than 150,000 clones, 82% seen once. Material: PBMCs. This sequence was found in a male donor in good health and CMV-seronegative. This chain links TRBV7-9 with TRBJ1-1, with TRBD1 matching 7 bases. CDR3 bases: TGTGCCAGCAGCTTGCGGGACAGCCAGAACACTGAAGCTTTCTTT. The encoded protein is CASSLRDSQNTEAFF.